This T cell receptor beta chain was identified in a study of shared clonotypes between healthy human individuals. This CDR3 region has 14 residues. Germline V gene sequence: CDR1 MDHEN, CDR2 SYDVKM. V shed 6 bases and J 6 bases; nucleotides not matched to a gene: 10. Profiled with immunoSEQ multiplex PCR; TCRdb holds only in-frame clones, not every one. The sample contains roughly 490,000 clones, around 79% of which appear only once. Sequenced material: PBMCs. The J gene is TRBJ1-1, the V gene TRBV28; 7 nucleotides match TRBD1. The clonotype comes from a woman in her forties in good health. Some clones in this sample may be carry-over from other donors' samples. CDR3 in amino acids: CASRKQGTQAEAFF. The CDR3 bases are TGTGCCAGCAGGAAACAGGGGACGCAGGCTGAAGCTTTCTTT.